The 10 T cell receptor beta chains below come from one sample, sequenced in a study of read filtering for tumor transcriptome and immune sequencing. This library used roughly 400 ng RNA and molecular barcoded adaptors spanning alpha/delta and beta/gamma chains. A single record per CDR3 protein comes from TCRdb applying MiXCR to the reads. The sample consists of about 39,000 distinct CDR3 sequences, 13% to 15% of them appearing once. Sequencing was carried out using a population of CD138-negative cells sorted from bone marrow. These receptors were obtained from a donor aged 40 or over with multiple myeloma.

This clonotype was counted between two and nine times. One base away lies a much larger clone, so this may be a sequencing read error. The V call is TRBV2, the J call TRBJ1-5; 9 bases align to TRBD1. Germline CDR1 is SNHLY and CDR2 is FYNNEI. Unmatched junction bases numbered 5, after V lost 8 bases and J lost 0 bases. This CDR3 region has 15 residues. CDR3 in amino acids: CASAGQGYSNQPQHF. The CDR3 DNA reads as TGTGCCAGCGCCGGACAGGGGTATAGCAATCAGCCCCAGCATTTT.

This clonotype has ten or more counts. CDR3 in amino acids: CASSPPGLQNHEQYF. In DNA form, the CDR3 reads TGTGCCAGCAGCCCACCCGGTCTACAGAACCACGAGCAGTACTTC. The V gene is TRBV3-1, the J gene TRBJ2-7; no clear D gene. The CDR3 spans 15 residues. CDR1 and CDR2 (germline): LGHDT, YNNKEL (reference sequence). With 4 bases removed from V and 5 bases from J, the gap between germline ends came to 18 bases.

By proportion, this clonotype is medium-sized. The rearrangement uses TRBV5-1 and TRBJ2-1, with a weak D call TRBD2 (6 bases). Germline assignment: CDR1 SGHRS and CDR2 YFSETQ. The ends were cut back, 7 bases at V and 5 bases at J, with 19 bases in the middle. The CDR3 has 15 residues. The CDR3 sequence is CASGARTAGHNEQFF. The CDR3 region has the DNA TGCGCCAGCGGGGCAAGGACGGCGGGGCACAATGAGCAGTTCTTC.

As to this clonotype: A much larger clone differs by one base, so this may be a read error. V gene TRBV12-3 or TRBV12-4 combines with J gene TRBJ1-4; tentative D call: TRBD1 (5 bases). The CDR3 sequence is 13 residues long. The CDR3 sequence: CASRGLVGDTRYF. In nucleotides, the CDR3 is TGTGCCAGCAGGGGACTCGTGGGGGATACGCGGTATTTT.

In this sample, this clonotype turned up many times. The genes are TRBV7-3 and TRBJ2-7; maybe TRBD1 (5 bases). CDR3 size: 15 residues. V was cut by 5 bases and J by 3 bases, with 17 bases left in between. Germline loops: CDR1 SGHTA, CDR2 FQGTGA. CDR3 residues: CASSVTGAPHYEQYF. The CDR3 DNA follows: TGTGCCAGCAGCGTGACTGGGGCGCCACACTACGAGCAGTACTTC.

A word on this clonotype: A much larger clone is a single base away; this may be a read error. The genes are TRBV20-1 and TRBJ2-7, with 8 nucleotides matching TRBD1. The V gene's germline CDR1 is DFQATT and CDR2 SNEGSKA (reference sequence). The CDR3 has 13 residues. CDR3 DNA: TGCAGTGCTAGGGGGACAGGCCTCTACGTGCAGTACTTC. As protein: CSARGTGLYVQYF.

This clonotype was seen at least ten times. The V call is TRBV12-3 or TRBV12-4, the J call TRBJ1-1; no definite D call. The V end lost 3 bases, the J end lost 4 bases, and 6 bases lay between the germline ends. This CDR3 is 12 amino acids long. The DNA of the CDR3 is TGTGCCAGCAGTTTCGGGAGCACTGAAGCTTTCTTT. Protein sequence: CASSFGSTEAFF.

This clonotype showed up just a few times. V and J are TRBV4-2 and TRBJ2-3; TRBD2 might be the D (7 bases). This CDR3 is built from 17 residues. The germline V and J ends were trimmed by 4 bases and 5 bases, with 22 bases remaining between them. Germline values: CDR1 LGHNA, CDR2 YNFKEQ. The CDR3 coding sequence is TGTGCCAGCAGCCGAAAGAATGGGGGGGGCCTGGGAGATACGCAGTATTTT. It specifies CASSRKNGGGLGDTQYF.

This clonotype came up many times. The chain is built from TRBV4-1 and TRBJ2-1; TRBD2 agrees at 7 bases. The ends lost 4 bases at V and 2 bases at J; junction bases unmatched: 5. The CDR3 length is 15 residues. From germline, CDR1 is MGHRA and CDR2 YSYEKL. The CDR3, as DNA: TGCGCCAGCAGCCGCGGGGGTGGGACCTACAATGAGCAGTTCTTC. Translated, it gives CASSRGGGTYNEQFF.

This clonotype was counted many times. The gene calls are TRBV29-1 and TRBJ2-7; TRBD2 matches at 8 bases. The germline CDR1 and CDR2 sequences are SQVTM and ANQGSEA. Trimming at V came to 4 bases and at J to 3 bases, leaving 2 bases not matched to a gene. The CDR3 covers 12 residues. The CDR3 loop is CSVGTSNYEQYF. DNA of the CDR3: TGCAGCGTTGGGACTAGCAACTACGAGCAGTACTTC.